This T cell receptor (beta chain) was sequenced during a study of blood T cell repertoires in COVID-19. Libraries were prepared by immunoSEQ multiplex PCR; TCRdb keeps only in-frame clonotypes and omits some of them. This sample has 65,000 to 75,000 clones, with more than 85% found just once. Germline V CDR1 and CDR2: LGHNA, YSLEER. With V trimmed by 1 base and J by 4 bases, 0 bases remained unmatched. This CDR3 contains 15 residues. The sequenced material came from peripheral blood. The genes are TRBV4-3 and TRBJ2-1; 11 bases line up with TRBD2. The clonotype originates from a human donor with active COVID-19. The donor label of this sample is uncertain. CDR3 DNA sequence: TGCGCCAGCAGCCAAGGGACTAGCGGGTACAATGAGCAGTTCTTC. This sequence encodes CASSQGTSGYNEQFF.